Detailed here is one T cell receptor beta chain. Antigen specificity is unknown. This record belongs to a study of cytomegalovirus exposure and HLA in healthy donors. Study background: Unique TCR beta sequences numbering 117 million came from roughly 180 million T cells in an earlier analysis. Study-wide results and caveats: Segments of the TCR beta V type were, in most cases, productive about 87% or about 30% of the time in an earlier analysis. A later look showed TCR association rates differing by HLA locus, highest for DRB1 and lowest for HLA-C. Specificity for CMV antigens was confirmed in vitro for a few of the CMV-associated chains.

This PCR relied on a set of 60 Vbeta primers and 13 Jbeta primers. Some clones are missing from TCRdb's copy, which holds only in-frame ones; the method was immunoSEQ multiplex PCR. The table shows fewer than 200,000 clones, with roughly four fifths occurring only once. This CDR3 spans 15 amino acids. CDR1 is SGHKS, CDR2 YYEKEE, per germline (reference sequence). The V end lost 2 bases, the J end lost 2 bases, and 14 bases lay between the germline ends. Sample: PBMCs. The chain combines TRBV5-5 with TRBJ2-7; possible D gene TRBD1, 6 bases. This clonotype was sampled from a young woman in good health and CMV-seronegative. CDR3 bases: TGTGCCAGCAGCTTAACGGGACACTTGACCTACGAGCAGTACTTC. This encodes CASSLTGHLTYEQYF.